This TCR beta chain was obtained from a study of T cell clones after liver transplantation. Study in general: TCRbeta sequencing after a pre-transplant mixed lymphocyte reaction identified graft-donor-reactive clones, later tracked in post-transplant blood. General study results and limits: The donor-reactive repertoire was only partly measurable in two subjects, lacking donor cells. A significant post-transplant drop in circulating graft-donor-reactive CD4 TCRbeta sequences occurred in most of the 8 subjects. Compared with third party-reactive sequences, donor-reactive ones declined more, independent of withdrawal success.

The CDR3 is 14 amino acids. Germline V gene data show CDR1 as MNHEY and CDR2 as SMNVEV (reference sequence). The J segment lost 8 bases and the V segment lost 7 bases, leaving 7 bases of the junction unmatched. Comment on this clone: As yet, its antigen is unknown.

Some clones are missing from TCRdb's copy, which holds only in-frame ones; the method was immunoSEQ multiplex PCR. The sample consists of 70,000 to 80,000 clones, about nine tenths of them appearing once. This sequence was found in a human donor who received a liver transplant. The chain couples TRBV27 to TRBJ2-6; 8 bases match TRBD1. Here the sequenced sample was CD4+ T cells from blood, taken before liver transplant. The DNA for the CDR3 is TGTGCCAGCATGGGGGACAGGACACCCAACGTCCTGACTTTC. It is translated as CASMGDRTPNVLTF. The complete variable domain, with remaining parts taken from reference TRBV27 and TRBJ2-6, reads EAQVTQNPRYLITVTGKKLTVTCSQNMNHEYMSWYRQDPGLGLRQIYYSMNVEVTDKGDVPEGYKVSRKEKRNFPLILESPSPNQTSLYFCASMGDRTPNVLTFGAGSRLTVL.